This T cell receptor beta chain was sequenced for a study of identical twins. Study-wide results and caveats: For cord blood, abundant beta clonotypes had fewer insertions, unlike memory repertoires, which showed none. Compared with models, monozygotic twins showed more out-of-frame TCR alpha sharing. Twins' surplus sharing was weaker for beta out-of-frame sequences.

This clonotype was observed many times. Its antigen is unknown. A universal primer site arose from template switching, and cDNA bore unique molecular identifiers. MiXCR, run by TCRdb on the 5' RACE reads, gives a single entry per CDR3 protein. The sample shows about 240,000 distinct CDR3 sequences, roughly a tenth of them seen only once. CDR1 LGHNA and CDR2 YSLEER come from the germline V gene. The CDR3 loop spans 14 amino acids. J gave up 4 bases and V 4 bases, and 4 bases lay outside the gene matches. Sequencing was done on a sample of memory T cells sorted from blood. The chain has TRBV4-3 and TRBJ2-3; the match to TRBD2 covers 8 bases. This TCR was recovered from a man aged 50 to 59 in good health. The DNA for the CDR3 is TGCGCCAGCAGCCTCAGCGGGAGCGCAGATACGCAGTATTTT. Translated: CASSLSGSADTQYF.